One sample yielded the 21 T cell receptor beta chains listed below, sequenced in a study of blood T cell repertoires in COVID-19. Clones were read by immunoSEQ multiplex PCR, and TCRdb kept only the in-frame ones, dropping some. The repertoire consists of 80,000 to 95,000 clones, with over 70% occurring once and the leading ten covering around a quarter. Specimen: peripheral blood. The receptor source for this set is a man at least 80 years old with active or convalescent COVID-19.

In its sample, this clone was seen a few times. The rearrangement joins TRBV7-2 to TRBJ2-5; tentatively, D is TRBD2 (7 bases). Germline V gene sequence: CDR1 SGHTA, CDR2 FQGNSA. CDR3 length equals 14 residues. Trimming cost V 5 bases and J 6 bases, with 16 bases left between them. The CDR3 sequence is CASSLSRGAKTQYF. CDR3 sequence (DNA): TGTGCCAGCAGCCTCTCCCGGGGGGCAAAGACCCAGTACTTC.

V is TRBV7-2 and J is TRBJ2-1; unclear D gene. The CDR3 is made up of 12 amino acids. CDR1 and CDR2 from the germline V gene are SGHTA and FQGNSA. The V and J ends lost 6 bases and 9 bases respectively, with 12 bases between them. The chain's CDR3 is CASRPIASEQFF. CDR3 nucleotide sequence: TGTGCCAGCAGACCAATAGCATCTGAGCAGTTCTTC.

The chain uses TRBV28 and TRBJ2-2; no clear D gene. Germline assignment: CDR1 MDHEN and CDR2 SYDVKM. There are 12 residues in the CDR3. V gave up 2 bases and J gave up 10 bases, with 8 bases separating them. This chain's CDR3 is CASSLPQAELFF. DNA of the CDR3: TGTGCCAGCAGTTTACCCCAAGCGGAGCTGTTTTTT.

This clone was picked up one time. This chain uses TRBV28 with TRBJ1-2, with a tentative D call TRBD1 (6 bases). Looked up from germline, CDR1 is MDHEN and CDR2 is SYDVKM. CDR3 length: 14 residues. V was trimmed by 3 bases and J by 2 bases, leaving 10 bases between them. Here the CDR3 DNA reads TGTGCCAGCAGTTTCAGGGGCCGAAACTATGGCTACACCTTC. Its translation is CASSFRGRNYGYTF.

The V call is TRBV6-1, the J call TRBJ2-1, with a tentative D call TRBD1 (6 bases). CDR3 length: 14 amino acids. Germline V gene sequence: CDR1 MNHNS, CDR2 SASEGT. The V and J ends lost 3 bases and 7 bases respectively, with 13 bases between them. The CDR3: CASSDLQGGNEQFF. The CDR3 bases are TGTGCCAGCAGTGACCTACAGGGTGGGAATGAGCAGTTCTTC.

This chain joins TRBV25-1 and TRBJ1-4, with D uncertain. The CDR3 spans 13 residues. Trimming took off 3 bases at V and 8 bases at J, with 10 bases between the two ends. Germline CDR1 and CDR2: MGHDK and SYGVNS. DNA of the CDR3: TGTGCCAGCAGTGAGCGACTCGGGGAAAAACTGTTTTTT. Protein sequence: CASSERLGEKLFF. Full variable domain (outside the CDR3, taken from reference TRBV25-1 and TRBJ1-4): EADIYQTPRYLVIGTGKKITLECSQTMGHDKMYWYQQDPGMELHLIHYSYGVNSTEKGDLSSESTVSRIRTEHFPLTLESARPSHTSQYLCASSERLGEKLFFGSGTQLSVL.

This chain links TRBV4-3 with TRBJ1-2, with D possibly matching TRBD1 (5 bases). Between the trimmed V and J ends, which lost 0 bases and 4 bases, there was a span of 9 bases. The CDR3 is made up of 14 amino acids. Germline V gene sequence: CDR1 LGHNA, CDR2 YSLEER. CDR3 sequence reads: CASSQDTGFYGYTF. As DNA, the CDR3 is TGCGCCAGCAGCCAAGACACAGGATTCTATGGCTACACCTTC.

The chain combines TRBV6-4 with TRBJ2-6; D not resolved. The CDR3 extends over 14 amino acids. Trimming removed 0 bases from V and 3 bases from J, with 3 bases in between. CDR1 is MRHNA and CDR2 is SNTAGT in the germline V gene. The CDR3 nucleotides are TGTGCCAGCAGTGACTCCTATGGGGCCAACGTCCTGACTTTC. Its translation: CASSDSYGANVLTF.

This chain joins TRBV19 and TRBJ2-3; 9 positions agree with TRBD1. This CDR3 is built from 14 residues. The V segment lost 3 bases and the J segment 4 bases; nucleotides outside the gene matches: 2. Germline CDR1 LNHDA, CDR2 SQIVND (reference sequence). This CDR3 reads CASSIGTGPDTQYF. The DNA for the CDR3 is TGTGCCAGTAGTATTGGGACAGGGCCAGATACGCAGTATTTT.

The rearrangement links TRBV7-2 to TRBJ1-1, with 9 bases identical to TRBD1. The trim removed 5 bases at V and 5 bases at J, leaving 6 bases unmatched. Germline CDR1 and CDR2: SGHTA and FQGNSA. The CDR3 runs 14 residues. CDR3 nucleotides: TGTGCCAGCAGCCTCGACAGGGGGAGAACTGAAGCTTTCTTT. Its translation: CASSLDRGRTEAFF.

The J gene is TRBJ1-3, the V gene TRBV6-5; 8 positions match TRBD1. Germline V gene sequence: CDR1 MNHEY, CDR2 SVGAGI. With 8 bases clipped from V and 4 bases from J, the junction kept 4 bases outside the gene matches. The CDR3 has 13 residues. The CDR3, as DNA: TGTGCCAGCGAACAGGGGGTCGGAAACACCATATATTTT. It specifies CASEQGVGNTIYF.

The rearrangement links TRBV7-9 to TRBJ2-3; no definite D call. The CDR3 spans 13 residues. The V end lost 5 bases, the J end lost 2 bases, and 8 bases lay between the germline ends. Germline V lookup: CDR1 SEHNR, CDR2 FQNEAQ (reference sequence). This CDR3 is CASSRPNTDTQYF. CDR3 in DNA: TGTGCCAGCAGCCGTCCTAACACAGATACGCAGTATTTT.

This chain links TRBV11-2 with TRBJ2-2, with D possibly matching TRBD2 (6 bases). This CDR3 has 18 amino acids. Germline CDR1 and CDR2: SGHAT and FQNNGV. The V gene lost 0 bases and the J gene lost 0 bases, with 14 bases spanning the gap. The CDR3, as DNA: TGTGCCAGCAGCTTAGACCCCTCCGGGACTCCGAACACCGGGGAGCTGTTTTTT. Amino acids: CASSLDPSGTPNTGELFF.

The chain uses TRBV11-2 and TRBJ1-5, with a weak D call TRBD1 (6 bases). The ends were cut back, 1 base at V and 0 bases at J, with 19 bases in the middle. This CDR3 is built from 19 residues. Germline CDR1 is SGHAT and CDR2 is FQNNGV. CDR3 residues: CASSLGGPDRLYSNQPQHF. CDR3 coding DNA: TGTGCCAGCAGCTTAGGCGGACCCGACAGGCTGTATAGCAATCAGCCCCAGCATTTT.

Concerning this clone itself: Other DNA sequences in this sample translate to the same CDR3. The chain carries TRBV6-5 and TRBJ1-1; D remains unclear. Per the germline V gene, CDR1 is MNHEY and CDR2 is SVGAGI. This CDR3 is built from 14 residues. Trimming removed 0 bases from V and 2 bases from J, with 7 bases in between. CDR3 nucleotide sequence: TGTGCCAGCAGTTACTCATTTCGTAACACTGAAGCTTTCTTT. Amino acid sequence: CASSYSFRNTEAFF.

This clone was picked up a small number of times. The gene calls are TRBV28 and TRBJ1-5, with 7 bases aligning to TRBD1. Germline V gene sequence: CDR1 MDHEN, CDR2 SYDVKM. The CDR3 runs 14 residues. J lost 5 bases, V lost 5 bases, and 6 bases had no gene match. The DNA for the CDR3 is TGTGCCAGCAGTCCCAGACAGGGTCATCAGCCCCAGCATTTT. Residues: CASSPRQGHQPQHF.

The chain couples TRBV15 to TRBJ2-2; 8 bases align to TRBD1. J lost 2 bases, V lost 0 bases, and 2 bases had no gene match. This CDR3 contains 16 residues. Germline-derived CDR1 and CDR2 are LNHNV and YYDKDF (reference sequence). CDR3: CATSREQGDNTGELFF. As DNA, the CDR3 is TGTGCCACCAGCAGAGAACAGGGGGATAACACCGGGGAGCTGTTTTTT.

The chain recombines TRBV6-5 with TRBJ1-5; weak D call: TRBD1 (6 bases). The CDR3 extends over 15 amino acids. Trimming left V 2 bases short and J 2 bases short, with 10 bases between. Germline CDR1 reads MNHEY; CDR2 reads SVGAGI. CDR3 coding DNA: TGTGCCAGCAGTTACGGGGCAGGGGGCAATCAGCCCCAGCATTTT. This sequence encodes CASSYGAGGNQPQHF.

The rearrangement links TRBV11-2 to TRBJ2-7; 8 nucleotides agree with TRBD2. Germline CDR1 SGHAT, CDR2 FQNNGV. V lost 5 bases, J lost 2 bases, and 11 bases stayed unmatched. This CDR3 comprises 16 residues. The CDR3 nucleotides read TGTGCCAGCAGCCTTCGGGGGGGATTACGAACCTACGAGCAGTACTTC. It specifies CASSLRGGLRTYEQYF. Looking up the rest from reference TRBV11-2 and TRBJ2-7 gives the full variable domain: EAGVAQSPRYKIIEKRQSVAFWCNPISGHATLYWYQQILGQGPKLLIQFQNNGVVDDSQLPKDRFSAERLKGVDSTLKIQPAKLEDSAVYLCASSLRGGLRTYEQYFGPGTRLTVT.

V is TRBV9 and J is TRBJ2-7, with D tentatively TRBD1 (6 bases). V lost 2 bases and J lost 4, with 16 bases in between. CDR3 length: 15 amino acids. The V gene's germline CDR1 is SGDLS and CDR2 YYNGEE. The CDR3 sequence is CASSVGAGDPYEQYF. Written as DNA, the CDR3 is TGTGCCAGCAGCGTTGGGGCAGGGGACCCTTACGAGCAGTACTTC.

V usage is TRBV2 and J usage is TRBJ2-2, with TRBD2 as a possible D gene (6 bases). This CDR3 is built from 14 residues. Germline loops: CDR1 SNHLY, CDR2 FYNNEI. Trimming shortened V by 11 bases and J by 2 bases, and 15 bases separated the two germline ends. In DNA form, the CDR3 reads TGTGCCGGGAGGCGGGACCGAAACACCGGGGAGCTGTTTTTT. Translating gives CAGRRDRNTGELFF. The full variable domain, its missing parts supplied by reference TRBV2 and TRBJ2-2, is EPEVTQTPSHQVTQMGQEVILRCVPISNHLYFYWYRQILGQKVEFLVSFYNNEISEKSEIFDDQFSVERPDGSNFTLKIRSTKLEDSAMYFCAGRRDRNTGELFFGEGSRLTVL.